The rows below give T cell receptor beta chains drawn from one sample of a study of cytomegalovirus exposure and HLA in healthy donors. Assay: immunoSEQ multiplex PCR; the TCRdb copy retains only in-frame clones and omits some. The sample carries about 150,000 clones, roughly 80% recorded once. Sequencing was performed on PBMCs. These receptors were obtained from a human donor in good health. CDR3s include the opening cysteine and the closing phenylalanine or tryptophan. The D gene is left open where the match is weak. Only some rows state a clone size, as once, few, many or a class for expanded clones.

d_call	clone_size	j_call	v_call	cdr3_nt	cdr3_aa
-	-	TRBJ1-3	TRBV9	TGTGCCAGCAGCGACGCCCAGGATTTCTCTGGAAACACCATATATTTT	CASSDAQDFSGNTIYF
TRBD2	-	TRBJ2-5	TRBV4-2	TGTGCCAGCAGCCAAGGAGCGGGGGGGCCTGAGACCCAGTACTTC	CASSQGAGGPETQYF
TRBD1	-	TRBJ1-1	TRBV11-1	TGTGCCAGCAGCTTGGGGACAGGGGTGGCTGAAGCTTTCTTT	CASSLGTGVAEAFF
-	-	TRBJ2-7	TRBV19	TGTGCCAGTAGCGAGGGATACTCCTACGAGCAGTACTTC	CASSEGYSYEQYF
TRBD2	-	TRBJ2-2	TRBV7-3	TGTGCCAGCAGCCCTGGACTAGCTCCCGGGGAGCTGTTTTTT	CASSPGLAPGELFF
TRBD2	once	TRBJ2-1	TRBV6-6	TGTGCCAGCACCGGAGCGCTAGCGGGAGTGGTTGAGCAGTTCTTC	CASTGALAGVVEQFF
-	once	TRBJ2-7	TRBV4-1	TGCGCCAGCAGCCATTCTACGGGGGGCCGCTACGAGCAGTACTTC	CASSHSTGGRYEQYF
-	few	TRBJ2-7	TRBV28	TGTGCCAGCAGTTTATGGGGGCCCTACGAGCAGTACTTC	CASSLWGPYEQYF
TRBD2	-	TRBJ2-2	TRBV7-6	TGTGCCAGCAGCTTGACTAGCGGGGAGGACACCGGGGAGCTGTTTTTT	CASSLTSGEDTGELFF
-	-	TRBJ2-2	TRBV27	TGTGCCAGCAGTTTTGGTCGGTTTGGCACCGGGGAGCTGTTTTTT	CASSFGRFGTGELFF
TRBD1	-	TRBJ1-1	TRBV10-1	TGCGCCAGCAGTGAGTTACAGGGGGTGTTGAACACTGAAGCTTTCTTT	CASSELQGVLNTEAFF
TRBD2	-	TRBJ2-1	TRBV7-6	TGTGCCAGCAGTGTAAACGGGGGGGCCTACCCGAATGAGCAGTTCTTC	CASSVNGGAYPNEQFF
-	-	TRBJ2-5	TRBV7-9	TGTGCCAGCAGCACTGTCCGGGGTCAAGAGACCCAGTACTTC	CASSTVRGQETQYF
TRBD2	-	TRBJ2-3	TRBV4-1	TGCGCCAGCAGCCAAGGTTGGGGACTAGATTCAGATACGCAGTATTTT	CASSQGWGLDSDTQYF
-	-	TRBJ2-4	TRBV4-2	TGTGCCAGCAGCCAAGCGGGGGCCAAAAACATTCAGTACTTC	CASSQAGAKNIQYF
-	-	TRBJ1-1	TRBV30	TGTGCCTGGAGTGTTAACCTCGCCTTGAGGGCTGAAGCTTTCTTT	CAWSVNLALRAEAFF
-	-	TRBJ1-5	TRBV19	TGTGCCAGTAGTTCTGGGTCAGGTCAGCCCCAGCATTTT	CASSSGSGQPQHF
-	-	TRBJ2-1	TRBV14	TGTGCCAGCAGCCAAGACCAGTTTCCGGAGCAGTTCTTC	CASSQDQFPEQFF
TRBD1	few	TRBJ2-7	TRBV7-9	TGTGCCAGCAGCTTATACTCAGAGACAGGGGAAAGAGAGCAGTACTTC	CASSLYSETGEREQYF
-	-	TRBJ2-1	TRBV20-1	TGCAGTGCTAGGGAGGGCGAGCAGTTCTTC	CSAREGEQFF
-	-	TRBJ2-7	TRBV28	TGTGCCAGCACCAACAGGATCTACGAGCAGTACTTC	CASTNRIYEQYF
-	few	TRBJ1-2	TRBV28	TGTGCCAGCAGCCCACCCGACAGAGGCTATGGCTACACCTTC	CASSPPDRGYGYTF
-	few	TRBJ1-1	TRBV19	TGTGCCAGTATTGGGACACATAACACTGAAGCTTTCTTT	CASIGTHNTEAFF
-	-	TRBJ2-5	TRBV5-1	TGCGCCAGCAGCTTAGGCGGTCTCGAGCAAGAGACCCAGTACTTC	CASSLGGLEQETQYF
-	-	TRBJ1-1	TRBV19	TGTGCCAGTAGTATGGGGACACCGAACACTGAAGCTTTCTTT	CASSMGTPNTEAFF
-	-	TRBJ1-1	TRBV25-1	TGTGCCAGCAGTGTAGATATGAACACTGAAGCTTTCTTT	CASSVDMNTEAFF
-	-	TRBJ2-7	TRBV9	TGTGCCAGCAGCGTAGAAGGTGGGGGCCAGTACTTC	CASSVEGGGQYF
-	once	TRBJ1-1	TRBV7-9	TGTGCCAGCAGCTTAGGTGCGTACACTGAAGCTTTCTTT	CASSLGAYTEAFF
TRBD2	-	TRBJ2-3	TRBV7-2	TGTGCCAGCAGCTTAAGGGCTAGCGGGTTCACAGATACGCAGTATTTT	CASSLRASGFTDTQYF
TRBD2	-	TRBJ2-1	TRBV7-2	TGTGCCAGCAGCTTATATAGCGGGAGGGACAATGAGCAGTTCTTC	CASSLYSGRDNEQFF
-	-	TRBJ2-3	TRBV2	TGTGCCAGCAGTGAAGACCCCGGAGCTCCTAAAGATACGCAGTATTTT	CASSEDPGAPKDTQYF
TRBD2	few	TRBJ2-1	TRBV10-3	TGTGCCATCAGTGCTAGCGGGGTTGATGAGCAGTTCTTC	CAISASGVDEQFF